Below, 10 T cell receptor beta chains from the same sample are listed, as sequenced in a study of blood T cell repertoires in COVID-19. Method: immunoSEQ multiplex PCR; TCRdb's copy keeps in-frame clones and lacks some. The sample contains about 140,000 clones, 80% to 85% of which appear only once. Specimen: peripheral blood. The receptors stem from a woman aged 60 to 75 with acute or convalescent COVID-19.

The V and J genes are TRBV25-1 and TRBJ1-1, with a tentative D call TRBD1 (6 bases). This CDR3 comprises 16 residues. The germline gives CDR1 MGHDK, CDR2 SYGVNS. Trimming pared 4 bases from V and 3 bases from J, leaving 18 bases between. CDR3 in amino acids: CASSGSTPGADTEAFF. The CDR3 nucleotides read TGTGCCAGCAGTGGATCAACCCCAGGGGCGGACACTGAAGCTTTCTTT.

The rearrangement uses TRBV6-1 and TRBJ2-1, with D possibly matching TRBD2 (6 bases). Looked up from germline, CDR1 is MNHNS and CDR2 is SASEGT. V lost 0 bases, J lost 11 bases, and 14 bases lay in between. This CDR3 has 14 residues. The CDR3 spells CASSEAFGGRKQFF. In DNA form, the CDR3 reads TGTGCCAGCAGTGAAGCGTTCGGGGGTCGTAAGCAGTTCTTC.

This clone was picked up one time. J is TRBJ1-2 and V is TRBV7-8, with 7 bases that match TRBD1. With V trimmed by 5 bases and J by 3 bases, 9 bases remained unmatched. The CDR3 length is 15 residues. In germline, CDR1 is SGHVS, CDR2 FQNEAQ. Here the CDR3 DNA reads TGTGCCAGCAGCCCCTCACAGGGGACGGACTATGGCTACACCTTC. Amino acid sequence: CASSPSQGTDYGYTF.

This clone has more than one count but fewer than ten. The chain has TRBV19 and TRBJ1-5, with D possibly matching TRBD1 (5 bases). V shed 10 bases and J shed 5 bases, with 18 bases lying between them. Germline V gene data show CDR1 as LNHDA and CDR2 as SQIVND (reference sequence). The CDR3 extends over 14 amino acids. CDR3 coding DNA: TGTGCCACCTGTGCATTCTGGGGGGATCAGCCCCAGCATTTT. Amino acid sequence: CATCAFWGDQPQHF.

V usage is TRBV2 and J usage is TRBJ2-1; a possible D gene is TRBD1 (6 bases). V was trimmed by 10 bases and J by 0 bases, leaving 19 bases between them. There are 16 residues in the CDR3. The germline V gene has CDR1 SNHLY and CDR2 FYNNEI. CDR3 nucleotides: TGTGCCACCACACCACAGGGTTTTAGCTCCTACAATGAGCAGTTCTTC. This gives the protein CATTPQGFSSYNEQFF.

In this sample, this clone turned up a few times. The chain joins TRBV7-2 to TRBJ1-5, with TRBD1 matching 8 bases. The CDR3 has 15 amino acids. V dropped 5 bases and J dropped 2; count of bases not matched to a gene: 5. Looked up from germline, CDR1 is SGHTA and CDR2 is FQGNSA. CDR3 in DNA: TGTGCCAGCAGCCCATACAGGGGGGGCAATCAGCCCCAGCATTTT. This translates into CASSPYRGGNQPQHF.

The chain links TRBV7-2 to TRBJ2-7, with 11 nucleotides matching TRBD2. The CDR3 is 17 amino acids. V lost 5 bases, J lost 3 bases, and 12 bases stayed unmatched. Germline V lookup: CDR1 SGHTA, CDR2 FQGNSA. CDR3 nucleotides: TGTGCCAGCAGCCCCTTAGCGGGAGGGTCCCCCTACTACGAGCAGTACTTC. Protein product: CASSPLAGGSPYYEQYF.

This clone was seen more than once but under ten times. The CDR3 DNA follows: TGTGCCAGCAGTTCCATTTCCTACGAGCAGTACTTC. Its protein is CASSSISYEQYF. The chain uses TRBV28 and TRBJ2-7; no clear D gene. V was trimmed by 4 bases and J by 1 base, leaving 5 bases between them. The CDR3 has 12 amino acids. The V gene's germline CDR1 is MDHEN and CDR2 SYDVKM. The complete variable domain, with remaining parts taken from reference TRBV28 and TRBJ2-7, reads DVKVTQSSRYLVKRTGEKVFLECVQDMDHENMFWYRQDPGLGLRLIYFSYDVKMKEKGDIPEGYSVSREKKERFSLILESASTNQTSMYLCASSSISYEQYFGPGTRLTVT.

This clone was detected only a few times. This chain connects TRBV3-1 (or the pseudogene TRBV3-2) to TRBJ1-2; a possible D gene is TRBD1 (5 bases). Trimming shortened V by 4 bases and J by 5 bases, and 11 bases separated the two germline ends. The CDR3 covers 13 residues. Germline-derived CDR1 and CDR2 are LGHDT and YNNKEL (reference sequence). The CDR3 here is CASSPWGGYGYTF. In DNA form, the CDR3 reads TGTGCCAGCAGCCCCTGGGGGGGATATGGCTACACCTTC.

V usage is TRBV7-8 and J usage is TRBJ1-3; TRBD1 matches 7 bases. With 5 bases clipped from V and 2 bases from J, the junction kept 3 bases outside the gene matches. CDR1 is SGHVS, CDR2 FQNEAQ, per germline. The CDR3 spans 14 residues. The CDR3 loop reads CASSLGTAGNTIYF. CDR3 bases: TGTGCCAGCAGCCTCGGGACAGCTGGAAACACCATATATTTT.